The clone carrying this T cell receptor beta chain was seen more than once but under ten times. CDR1 SGHTA and CDR2 FQGNSA come from the germline V gene. This CDR3 is 12 amino acids long. Deletions cut 5 bases from V and 10 bases from J, with 12 bases between. This sample was included in a study of CD8+ T cells in alopecia areata. As the sequencing template, cDNA was produced by extracting RNA and reverse transcribing it. Assay used: immunoSEQ multiplex PCR; TCRdb lists only in-frame clones, some missing. The top ten clones hold approximately 2.8% of a sample with 100,000 to 150,000 clones, roughly two fifths of them seen once.

The receptor's source is a human donor with alopecia areata. Sequences were obtained from CD4+ T cells sorted from blood. This chain uses TRBV7-2 with TRBJ2-1; tentative D call: TRBD2 (6 bases). The CDR3 sequence: CASSTQRGEQFF. The CDR3 DNA follows: TGTGCCAGCAGCACCCAACGGGGGGAGCAGTTCTTC.